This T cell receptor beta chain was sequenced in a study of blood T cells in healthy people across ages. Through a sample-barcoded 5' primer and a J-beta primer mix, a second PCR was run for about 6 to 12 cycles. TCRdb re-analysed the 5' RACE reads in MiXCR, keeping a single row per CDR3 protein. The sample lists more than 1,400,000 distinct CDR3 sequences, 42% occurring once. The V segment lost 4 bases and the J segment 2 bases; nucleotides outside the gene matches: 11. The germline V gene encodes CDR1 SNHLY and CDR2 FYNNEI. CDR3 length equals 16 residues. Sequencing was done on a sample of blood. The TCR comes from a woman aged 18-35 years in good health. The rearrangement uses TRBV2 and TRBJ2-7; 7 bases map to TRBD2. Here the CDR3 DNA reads TGTGCCAGCAGTGTCCCCCTCTCTAGCGGAGCCTACGAGCAGTACTTC. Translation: CASSVPLSSGAYEQYF.